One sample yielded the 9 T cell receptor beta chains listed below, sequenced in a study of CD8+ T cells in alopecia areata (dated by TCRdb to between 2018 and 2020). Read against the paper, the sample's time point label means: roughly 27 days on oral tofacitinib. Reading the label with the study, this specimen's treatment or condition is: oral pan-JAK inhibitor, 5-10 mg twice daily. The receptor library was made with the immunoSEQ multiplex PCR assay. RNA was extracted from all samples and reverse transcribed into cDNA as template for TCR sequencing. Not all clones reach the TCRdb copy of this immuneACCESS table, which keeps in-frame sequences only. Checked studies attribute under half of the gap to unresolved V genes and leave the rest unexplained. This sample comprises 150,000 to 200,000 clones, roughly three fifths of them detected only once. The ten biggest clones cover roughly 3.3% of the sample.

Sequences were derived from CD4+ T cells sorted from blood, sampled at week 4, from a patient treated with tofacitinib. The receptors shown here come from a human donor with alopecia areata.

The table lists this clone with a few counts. CDR3 in amino acids: CASSSSGHEQYF. In DNA, the CDR3 is TGTGCCAGCAGTTCCTCAGGGCACGAGCAGTACTTC. The V gene is TRBV27, the J gene TRBJ2-7, with a tentative D call TRBD1 (5 bases). Looked up from germline, CDR1 is MNHEY and CDR2 is SMNVEV (reference sequence). The CDR3 consists of 12 residues. Trimming shortened V by 4 bases and J by 5 bases, and 9 bases separated the two germline ends.

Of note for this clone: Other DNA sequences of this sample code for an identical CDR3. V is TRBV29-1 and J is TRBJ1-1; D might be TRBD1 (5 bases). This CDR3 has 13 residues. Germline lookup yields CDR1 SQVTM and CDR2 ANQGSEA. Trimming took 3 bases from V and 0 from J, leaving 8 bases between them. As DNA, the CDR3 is TGCAGCGTTGAGGGGGTCATGAACACTGAAGCTTTCTTT. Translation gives CSVEGVMNTEAFF. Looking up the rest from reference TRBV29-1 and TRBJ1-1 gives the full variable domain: SAVISQKPSRDICQRGTSLTIQCQVDSQVTMMFWYRQQPGQSLTLIATANQGSEATYESGFVIDKFPISRPNLTFSTLTVSNMSPEDSSIYLCSVEGVMNTEAFFGQGTRLTVV.

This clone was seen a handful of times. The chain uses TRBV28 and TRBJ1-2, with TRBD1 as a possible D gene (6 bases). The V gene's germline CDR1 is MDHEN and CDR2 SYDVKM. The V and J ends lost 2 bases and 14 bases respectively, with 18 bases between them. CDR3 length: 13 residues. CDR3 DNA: TGTGCCAGCAGTTTAGGGGGGGCGAGTGGTAATACCTTC. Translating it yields CASSLGGASGNTF.

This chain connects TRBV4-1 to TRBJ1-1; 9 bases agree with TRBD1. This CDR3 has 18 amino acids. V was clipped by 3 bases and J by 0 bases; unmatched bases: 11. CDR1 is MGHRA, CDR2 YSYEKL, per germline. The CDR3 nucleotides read TGCGCCAGCAGCCACTTACAGGGGGCCACCCGATTGAACACTGAAGCTTTCTTT. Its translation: CASSHLQGATRLNTEAFF.

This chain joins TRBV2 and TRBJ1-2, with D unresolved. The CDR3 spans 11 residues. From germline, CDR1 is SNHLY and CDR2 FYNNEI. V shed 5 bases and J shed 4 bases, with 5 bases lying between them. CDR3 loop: CASSPAYGYTF. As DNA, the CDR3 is TGTGCCAGCAGTCCGGCCTATGGCTACACCTTC.

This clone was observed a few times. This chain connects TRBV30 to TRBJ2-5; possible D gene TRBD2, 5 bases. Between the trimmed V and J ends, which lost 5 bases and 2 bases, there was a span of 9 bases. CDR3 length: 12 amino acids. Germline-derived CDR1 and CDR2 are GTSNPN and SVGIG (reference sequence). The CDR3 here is CAWALAQETQYF. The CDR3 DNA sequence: TGTGCCTGGGCTCTAGCTCAAGAGACCCAGTACTTC.

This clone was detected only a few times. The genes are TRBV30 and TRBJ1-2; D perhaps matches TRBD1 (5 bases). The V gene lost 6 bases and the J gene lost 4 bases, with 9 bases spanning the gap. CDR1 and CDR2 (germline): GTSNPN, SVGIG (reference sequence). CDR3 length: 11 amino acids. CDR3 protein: CACPGLYGYTF. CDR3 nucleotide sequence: TGTGCCTGTCCGGGGCTCTATGGCTACACCTTC.

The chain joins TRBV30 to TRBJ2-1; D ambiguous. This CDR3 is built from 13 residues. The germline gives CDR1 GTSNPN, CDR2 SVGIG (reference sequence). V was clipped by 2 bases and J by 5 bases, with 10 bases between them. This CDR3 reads CAWSQGRDNEQFF. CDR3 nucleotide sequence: TGTGCCTGGAGTCAAGGGCGCGACAATGAGCAGTTCTTC.

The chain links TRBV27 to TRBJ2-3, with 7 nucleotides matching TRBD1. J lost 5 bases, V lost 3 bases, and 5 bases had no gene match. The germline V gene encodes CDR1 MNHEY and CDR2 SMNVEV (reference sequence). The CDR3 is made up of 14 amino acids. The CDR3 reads CASSLGQSLDTQYF. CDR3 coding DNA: TGTGCCAGCAGTTTGGGACAGAGCTTAGATACGCAGTATTTT.